The rows below give T cell receptor beta chains drawn from one sample of a study of shared clonotypes between healthy human individuals. Measured with immunoSEQ multiplex PCR; TCRdb has only the in-frame clones, and not every one. This sample yields approximately 2.1 million clones, of which approximately 95% are seen a single time; about 0.39% belongs to the top ten. Specimen: naive CD4+ T cells from PBMCs. The origin of the receptors is a man between 18 and 35 years old in good health. Some clones in this sample may be carry-over from other donors' samples. Each CDR3 is given with its conserved first and last residue. The D gene is left open where the match is weak. Some rows have no size entry. The others give once, few or many, or a class for an expanded clone.

TRBD1	TRBV28	TRBJ2-3	-	CASGAPGQVKNTQYF	TGTGCCAGCGGGGCCCCGGGACAGGTGAAAAATACGCAGTATTTT
-	TRBV7-9	TRBJ1-3	-	CASSPWTAWNTIYF	TGTGCCAGCAGCCCGTGGACAGCTTGGAACACCATATATTTT
-	TRBV7-9	TRBJ1-4	-	CASSLVGQNEEKLFF	TGTGCCAGCAGCTTAGTGGGGCAGAACGAGGAAAAACTGTTTTTT
-	TRBV6-1	TRBJ1-5	-	CASSPTQGIGQPQHF	TGTGCCAGCAGCCCCACCCAAGGGATTGGTCAGCCCCAGCATTTT
-	TRBV1	TRBJ1-5	once	CTRIGTPGVGQPQHF	TGCACCAGGATAGGGACACCCGGTGTGGGTCAGCCCCAGCATTTT
TRBD1	TRBV5-6	TRBJ1-2	-	CASSLPTGNYGYTF	TGTGCCAGCAGCTTGCCGACAGGGAACTATGGCTACACCTTC
TRBD1	TRBV7-8	TRBJ2-1	-	CASSFHRGMEFF	TGTGCCAGCAGCTTCCACAGGGGGATGGAGTTCTTC
-	TRBV4-1	TRBJ1-2	-	CASSQDISSLSGYTF	TGCGCCAGCAGCCAAGATATAAGTTCCCTCTCTGGCTACACCTTC
-	TRBV5-4	TRBJ2-1	few	CASASAGGYNEQFF	TGTGCCAGCGCCTCCGCAGGGGGGTACAATGAGCAGTTCTTC
TRBD2	TRBV6-5	TRBJ2-1	-	CASSSAGGVNEQFF	TGTGCCAGCAGTTCAGCGGGAGGGGTTAATGAGCAGTTCTTC
TRBD2	TRBV7-8	TRBJ2-7	-	CASSPAGEQYF	TGTGCCAGCAGCCCAGCGGGGGAGCAGTACTTC
-	TRBV19	TRBJ1-2	-	CASINRARSGYTF	TGTGCCAGTATCAACAGGGCAAGATCCGGCTACACCTTC
-	TRBV7-9	TRBJ2-5	-	CASSQGHLQETQYF	TGTGCCAGCAGCCAAGGACACCTCCAAGAGACCCAGTACTTC
TRBD2	TRBV28	TRBJ2-1	-	CASSRGHSLAGTYNEQFF	TGTGCCAGCAGCCGCGGCCACTCACTAGCGGGAACCTACAATGAGCAGTTCTTC
-	TRBV7-2	TRBJ2-5	-	CASSGRTIQYF	TGTGCCAGCAGCGGCCGGACGATCCAGTACTTC
TRBD1	TRBV5-1	TRBJ2-7	-	CASSGGQGIGLEQYF	TGCGCCAGCAGCGGCGGACAGGGAATTGGGCTCGAGCAGTACTTC
-	TRBV5-1	TRBJ1-3	-	CASSLGHTSGNTIYF	TGCGCCAGCAGCTTGGGGCACACCTCTGGAAACACCATATATTTT
TRBD2	TRBV6-6	TRBJ2-5	-	CASSFLSGRAGETQYF	TGTGCCAGCAGCTTTCTTAGCGGGAGGGCAGGAGAGACCCAGTACTTC
-	TRBV28	TRBJ1-5	few	CASREGVSNQPQHF	TGTGCCAGCAGAGAGGGTGTAAGCAATCAGCCCCAGCATTTT
-	TRBV5-4	TRBJ2-3	-	CASSLLFSMGDTQYF	TGTGCCAGCAGCTTGCTTTTCTCGATGGGGGATACGCAGTATTTT
-	TRBV18	TRBJ1-5	-	CASSLGRGGVIQPQHF	TGTGCCAGCTCACTTGGGCGCGGAGGGGTTATCCAGCCCCAGCATTTT
TRBD2	TRBV4-1	TRBJ2-1	-	CASSQGERLAGGPYNEQFF	TGCGCCAGCAGCCAAGGGGAGAGACTAGCGGGAGGCCCCTACAATGAGCAGTTCTTC
-	TRBV2	TRBJ1-1	once	CAGRTAERVAEAFF	TGTGCCGGCCGGACTGCTGAACGTGTCGCTGAAGCTTTCTTT
-	TRBV5-1	TRBJ2-3	-	CASSLAGDTDTQYF	TGCGCCAGCAGCTTGGCGGGGGACACAGATACGCAGTATTTT
-	TRBV5-6	TRBJ2-5	-	CASSFRPSSQETQYF	TGTGCCAGCAGCTTTCGGCCAAGTTCCCAAGAGACCCAGTACTTC
TRBD2	TRBV6-5	TRBJ2-7	-	CASSGQAGGRYEQYF	TGTGCCAGTTCAGGTCAGGCGGGAGGAAGGTACGAGCAGTACTTC
TRBD2	TRBV5-4	TRBJ2-7	-	CASSSGGLAGGYEQYF	TGTGCCAGCAGCTCGGGGGGTCTAGCGGGAGGCTACGAGCAGTACTTC
-	TRBV30	TRBJ1-1	-	CAWRPPWGDTEAFF	TGTGCCTGGAGACCCCCCTGGGGAGACACTGAAGCTTTCTTT
TRBD1	TRBV6-1	TRBJ1-1	-	CASSVQGGVREAFF	TGTGCCAGCAGCGTACAGGGGGGGGTGAGAGAAGCTTTCTTT
TRBD1	TRBV18	TRBJ2-2	-	CASSPGTGVRELFF	TGTGCCAGCTCACCCGGGACAGGGGTCCGGGAGCTGTTTTTT
TRBD2	TRBV11-2	TRBJ2-3	-	CASSLRRESTDTQYF	TGTGCCAGCAGCTTACGGCGGGAGAGCACAGATACGCAGTATTTT
TRBD2	TRBV7-6	TRBJ2-2	-	CASSLPLAGGSTGELFF	TGTGCCAGCAGCTTACCCCTAGCGGGAGGTAGTACCGGGGAGCTGTTTTTT
-	TRBV10-3	TRBJ2-7	-	CAISTGKFYEQYF	TGTGCCATCAGTACAGGGAAGTTCTACGAGCAGTACTTC
TRBD2	TRBV11-2	TRBJ2-3	-	CASSLVGGVTDTQYF	TGTGCCAGCAGCTTAGTTGGGGGGGTCACAGATACGCAGTATTTT
TRBD1	TRBV27	TRBJ1-5	-	CASSGGTGGNQPQHF	TGTGCCAGCAGTGGAGGGACAGGGGGGAATCAGCCCCAGCATTTT
-	TRBV2	TRBJ2-5	-	CASSEGRYGAQYF	TGTGCCAGCAGTGAAGGCAGGTATGGAGCCCAGTACTTC
-	TRBV2	TRBJ2-5	-	CASSGGRVLQETQYF	TGTGCCAGCAGTGGAGGCCGGGTACTCCAAGAGACCCAGTACTTC
-	TRBV5-4	TRBJ2-4	-	CASSFAGLTNIQYF	TGTGCCAGCAGCTTCGCAGGTCTGACAAACATTCAGTACTTC
TRBD1	TRBV11-2	TRBJ1-3	-	CASSLTRTGGNTIYF	TGTGCCAGCAGCTTAACGCGGACAGGGGGAAACACCATATATTTT
TRBD2	TRBV2	TRBJ2-1	-	CASSVAGGPWDEQFF	TGTGCCAGCAGTGTGGCGGGAGGGCCTTGGGATGAGCAGTTCTTC